This is a list of T cell receptor beta chains from one sample in a study of cytomegalovirus exposure and HLA in healthy donors. Profiled with immunoSEQ multiplex PCR; TCRdb holds only in-frame clones, not every one. The sample lists fewer than 180,000 clones; around 60% were seen once. Sequencing was performed on PBMCs. These TCRs come from a woman in her sixties or seventies in good health and CMV-seropositive. Each CDR3 is given with its conserved first and last residue. A D gene is named only where the DNA matches it firmly. For some rows the clone size is stated as once, few or many, or as a class when expanded; others skip it.

size: NA
D: TRBD1
V: TRBV5-4
J: TRBJ2-5
CDR3: CASSRGQGSQETQYF
DNA: TGTGCCAGCAGCAGGGGACAGGGCTCCCAAGAGACCCAGTACTTC

size: once
D: TRBD1
V: TRBV4-1
J: TRBJ2-5
CDR3: CASSQEDRVQETQYF
DNA: TGCGCCAGCAGCCAAGAAGACAGGGTCCAAGAGACCCAGTACTTC

size: once
D: TRBD1
V: TRBV30
J: TRBJ1-5
CDR3: CAWSAKDRGRDQPQHF
DNA: TGTGCCTGGAGTGCTAAAGACAGGGGGAGGGATCAGCCCCAGCATTTT

size: once
D: TRBD1
V: TRBV7-2
J: TRBJ2-3
CDR3: CASSRNGQGVDTQYF
DNA: TGTGCCAGCAGCCGTAACGGACAGGGGGTAGATACGCAGTATTTT

size: NA
D: NA
V: TRBV7-3
J: TRBJ2-1
CDR3: CASSLTRRGSSYNEQFF
DNA: TGTGCCAGCAGTTTAACCAGGCGGGGAAGCTCCTACAATGAGCAGTTCTTC

size: NA
D: TRBD1
V: TRBV18
J: TRBJ2-1
CDR3: CASSLQRTGGPEFF
DNA: TGTGCCAGCTCACTTCAGCGAACAGGGGGCCCCGAGTTCTTC

size: NA
D: TRBD1
V: TRBV5-8
J: TRBJ1-5
CDR3: CASSVGQGGRQPQHF
DNA: TGTGCCAGCAGCGTGGGACAGGGGGGACGTCAGCCCCAGCATTTT

size: NA
D: NA
V: TRBV9
J: TRBJ2-7
CDR3: CASSPRGISYEQYF
DNA: TGTGCCAGCAGCCCCCGTGGCATCTCCTACGAGCAGTACTTC

size: NA
D: NA
V: TRBV2
J: TRBJ1-1
CDR3: CASRRIAGGYTEAFF
DNA: TGTGCCAGCAGGAGGATCGCGGGCGGGTACACTGAAGCTTTCTTT

size: few
D: NA
V: TRBV6-5
J: TRBJ2-2
CDR3: CASSKTGELFF
DNA: TGTGCCAGCAGCAAAACCGGGGAGCTGTTTTTT

size: NA
D: NA
V: TRBV7-9
J: TRBJ2-7
CDR3: CASSDPQEDPGAYEQYF
DNA: TGTGCCAGCAGCGATCCCCAAGAAGACCCCGGGGCCTACGAGCAGTACTTC

size: NA
D: TRBD2
V: TRBV7-2
J: TRBJ2-2
CDR3: CASRQTSGYSNTGELFF
DNA: TGTGCCAGCAGGCAGACTAGCGGGTATTCGAACACCGGGGAGCTGTTTTTT

size: few
D: NA
V: TRBV15
J: TRBJ2-2
CDR3: CATSREGGLDTGELFF
DNA: TGTGCCACCAGCAGGGAAGGGGGATTAGACACCGGGGAGCTGTTTTTT

size: NA
D: TRBD2
V: TRBV7-2
J: TRBJ2-7
CDR3: CASSLAWSSGSYEQYF
DNA: TGTGCCAGCAGCTTAGCTTGGTCTAGCGGAAGCTACGAGCAGTACTTC

size: once
D: TRBD2
V: TRBV7-3
J: TRBJ2-3
CDR3: CASSLGAFSGTSTDTQYF
DNA: TGTGCCAGCAGCTTAGGGGCCTTTAGCGGGACTAGCACAGATACGCAGTATTTT

size: NA
D: TRBD1
V: TRBV29-1
J: TRBJ1-1
CDR3: CSGNRGNTEAFF
DNA: TGCAGCGGTAACAGGGGGAACACTGAAGCTTTCTTT

size: NA
D: TRBD2
V: TRBV19
J: TRBJ2-1
CDR3: CASSISGRASYNEQFF
DNA: TGTGCCAGTAGTATTAGCGGGAGGGCCTCCTACAATGAGCAGTTCTTC